The rows below give T cell receptor beta chains drawn from one sample of a study of beta chain features in type 1 diabetes. Only in-frame clones appear in the TCRdb table, and some are missing; sequencing was by immunoSEQ multiplex PCR. Of around 250,000 clones in the sample, more than 11% were seen once. The sample consisted of naive CD4+ T cells from blood. The origin of the receptors is a young man with type 1 diabetes. Each CDR3 is given with its conserved first and last residue. D genes are given only for firm matches. A row's size may be missing; if present it is once, few, many or a size class.

NA	TRBV2	TRBD1	TRBJ2-4	CASTPGQRIRAKNIQYF	TGTGCCAGCACTCCGGGACAGCGGATCAGGGCTAAAAACATTCAGTACTTC
NA	TRBV30	TRBD1	TRBJ2-3	CAWSGGQGHGTDTQYF	TGTGCCTGGAGTGGGGGACAGGGCCATGGCACAGATACGCAGTATTTT
many	TRBV23-1	NA	TRBJ2-7	CASSHSAGGYEQYF	TGCGCCAGCAGTCACTCTGCCGGGGGCTACGAGCAGTACTTC
NA	TRBV30	TRBD2	TRBJ2-7	CAWSGLAGDEQYF	TGTGCCTGGAGTGGTCTAGCGGGAGACGAGCAGTACTTC
NA	TRBV4-1	NA	TRBJ1-2	CASSLGRTERHGYTF	TGCGCCAGCAGCCTGGGACGGACAGAGCGCCATGGCTACACCTTC
NA	TRBV4-1	TRBD1	TRBJ1-2	CASSQAGDRGRTGYTF	TGCGCCAGCAGCCAAGCAGGGGACAGGGGAAGAACAGGCTACACCTTC
NA	TRBV7-2	TRBD1	TRBJ2-7	CASSKGQWAYEQYF	TGTGCCAGCAGCAAGGGACAGTGGGCCTACGAGCAGTACTTC
few	TRBV30	TRBD2	TRBJ2-2	CAWSGGLAGAGGELFF	TGTGCCTGGAGCGGGGGACTAGCGGGAGCTGGCGGGGAGCTGTTTTTT
NA	TRBV29-1	TRBD1	TRBJ2-1	CSVDRTGAYNEQFF	TGCAGCGTAGATAGGACAGGCGCTTACAATGAGCAGTTCTTC
few	TRBV4-1	TRBD2	TRBJ2-3	CASSQTRGGRFADTQYF	TGCGCCAGCAGCCAAACTCGGGGCGGGAGGTTCGCAGATACGCAGTATTTT
few	TRBV7-2	TRBD2	TRBJ2-3	CASSSSGTSADTQYF	TGTGCCAGCAGCTCCTCCGGGACTAGCGCAGATACGCAGTATTTT
NA	TRBV30	NA	TRBJ2-7	CAWAPGMSYEQYF	TGTGCCTGGGCCCCAGGGATGAGCTACGAGCAGTACTTC
NA	TRBV6-5	TRBD2	TRBJ2-2	CASTPLLAAGELFF	TGTGCCAGCACCCCCCTACTAGCGGCCGGGGAGCTGTTTTTT
NA	TRBV4-1	TRBD1	TRBJ2-2	CASSTRTGADTGELFF	TGCGCCAGCAGCACCCGGACAGGGGCGGACACCGGGGAGCTGTTTTTT
NA	TRBV11-2	TRBD1	TRBJ1-2	CASSLSGGGYGYTF	TGTGCCAGCAGCTTATCAGGGGGCGGCTATGGCTACACCTTC
few	TRBV7-9	TRBD2	TRBJ2-2	CASSYLGLADTGELFF	TGTGCCAGCAGCTACCTGGGGCTAGCGGACACCGGGGAGCTGTTTTTT
few	TRBV18	NA	TRBJ1-6	CASSPSRDIGDSPLHF	TGTGCCAGCTCACCGTCCCGGGACATTGGCGATTCACCCCTCCACTTT
few	TRBV4-2	TRBD1	TRBJ2-3	CASSQDVQGVTDTQYF	TGTGCCAGCAGCCAAGATGTGCAGGGGGTCACAGATACGCAGTATTTT
NA	TRBV28	TRBD1	TRBJ2-1	CASSFGDRLYNEQFF	TGTGCCAGCAGTTTTGGGGACAGGCTTTACAATGAGCAGTTCTTC
NA	TRBV18	NA	TRBJ1-1	CASSLPGLLNTEAFF	TGTGCCAGCTCACTCCCTGGACTGCTGAACACTGAAGCTTTCTTT
few	TRBV2	TRBD2	TRBJ2-1	CASSEESGGYYNEQFF	TGTGCCAGCAGTGAAGAGTCGGGAGGTTACTACAATGAGCAGTTCTTC
NA	TRBV5-1	NA	TRBJ1-4	CASSLGQTNEKLFF	TGCGCCAGCAGCTTGGGACAGACTAATGAAAAACTGTTTTTT
few	TRBV21-1	NA	TRBJ1-4	CASSKEGGQRNEKLFF	TGTGCCAGCAGCAAAGAAGGAGGACAGAGGAATGAAAAACTGTTTTTT
NA	TRBV11-2	NA	TRBJ2-7	CASSFGRERYEQYF	TGTGCCAGCAGCTTCGGCAGGGAAAGGTACGAGCAGTACTTC
NA	TRBV5-4	TRBD1	TRBJ1-6	CASSQPGTGNSPLHF	TGTGCCAGCAGCCAACCCGGGACAGGGAATTCACCCCTCCACTTT
NA	TRBV25-1	NA	TRBJ2-7	CASSDTAPYEQYF	TGTGCCAGCAGTGACACAGCTCCCTACGAGCAGTACTTC
NA	TRBV30	TRBD1	TRBJ1-1	CACRTGTNTEAFF	TGTGCCTGTAGGACAGGTACGAACACTGAAGCTTTCTTT
NA	TRBV30	NA	TRBJ2-3	CAWSLLHTDTQYF	TGTGCCTGGAGTTTACTTCACACAGATACGCAGTATTTT